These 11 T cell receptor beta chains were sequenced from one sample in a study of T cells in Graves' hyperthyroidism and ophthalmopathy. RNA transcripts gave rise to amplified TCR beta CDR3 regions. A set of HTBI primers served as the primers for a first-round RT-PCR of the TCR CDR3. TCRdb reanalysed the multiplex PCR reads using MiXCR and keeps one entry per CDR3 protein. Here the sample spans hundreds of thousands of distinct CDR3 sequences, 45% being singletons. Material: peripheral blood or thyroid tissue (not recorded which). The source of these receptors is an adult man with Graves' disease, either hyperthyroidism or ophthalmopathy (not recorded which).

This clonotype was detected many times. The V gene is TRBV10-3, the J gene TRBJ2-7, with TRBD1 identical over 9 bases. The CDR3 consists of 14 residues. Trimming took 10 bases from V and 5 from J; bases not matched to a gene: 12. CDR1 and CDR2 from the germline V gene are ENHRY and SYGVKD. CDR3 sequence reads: CATRGTGFGDEQYF. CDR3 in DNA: TGTGCCACCAGAGGGACAGGGTTCGGTGACGAGCAGTACTTC.

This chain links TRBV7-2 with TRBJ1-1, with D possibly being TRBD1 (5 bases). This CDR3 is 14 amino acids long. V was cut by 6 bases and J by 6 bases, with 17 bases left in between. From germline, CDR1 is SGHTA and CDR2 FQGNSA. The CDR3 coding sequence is TGTGCCAGCAGTCCGGGGTGGGGGACCCCTGAAGCTTTCTTT. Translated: CASSPGWGTPEAFF.

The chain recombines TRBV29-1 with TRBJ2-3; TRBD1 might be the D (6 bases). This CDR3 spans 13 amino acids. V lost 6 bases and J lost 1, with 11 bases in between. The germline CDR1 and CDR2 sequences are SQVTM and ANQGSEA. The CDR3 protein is CSVLTGRTDTQYF. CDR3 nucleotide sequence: TGCAGCGTCTTAACAGGGCGCACAGATACGCAGTATTTT.

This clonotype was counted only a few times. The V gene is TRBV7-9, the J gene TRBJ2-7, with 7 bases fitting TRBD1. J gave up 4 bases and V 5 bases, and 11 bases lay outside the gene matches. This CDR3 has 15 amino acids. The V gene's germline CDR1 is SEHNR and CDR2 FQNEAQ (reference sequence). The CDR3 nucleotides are TGTGCCAGCAGCCGCCGGGACAGACTACCTTACGAGCAGTACTTC. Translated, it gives CASSRRDRLPYEQYF. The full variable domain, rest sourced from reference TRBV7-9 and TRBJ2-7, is DTGVSQNPRHKITKRGQNVTFRCDPISEHNRLYWYRQTLGQGPEFLTYFQNEAQLEKSRLLSDRFSAERPKGSFSTLEIQRTEQGDSAMYLCASSRRDRLPYEQYFGPGTRLTVT.

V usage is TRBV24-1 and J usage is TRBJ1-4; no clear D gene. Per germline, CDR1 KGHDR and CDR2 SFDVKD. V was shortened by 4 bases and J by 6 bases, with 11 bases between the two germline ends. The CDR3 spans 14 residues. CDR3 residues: CATSEHRADEKLFF. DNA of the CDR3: TGTGCCACCAGTGAGCATCGAGCCGATGAAAAACTGTTTTTT.

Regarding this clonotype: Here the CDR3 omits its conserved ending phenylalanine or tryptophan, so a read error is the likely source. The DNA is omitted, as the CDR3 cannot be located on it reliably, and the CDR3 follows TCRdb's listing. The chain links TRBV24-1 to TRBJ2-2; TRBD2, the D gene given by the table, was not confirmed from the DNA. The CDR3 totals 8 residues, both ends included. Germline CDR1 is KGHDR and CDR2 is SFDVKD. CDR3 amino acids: CATSGAAG.

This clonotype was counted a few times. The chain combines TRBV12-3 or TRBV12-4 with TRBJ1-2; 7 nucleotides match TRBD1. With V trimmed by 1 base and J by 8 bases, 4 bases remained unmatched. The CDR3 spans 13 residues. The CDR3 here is CASSLVRDRGYTF. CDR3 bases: TGTGCCAGCAGTTTAGTCCGGGACAGAGGCTACACCTTC.

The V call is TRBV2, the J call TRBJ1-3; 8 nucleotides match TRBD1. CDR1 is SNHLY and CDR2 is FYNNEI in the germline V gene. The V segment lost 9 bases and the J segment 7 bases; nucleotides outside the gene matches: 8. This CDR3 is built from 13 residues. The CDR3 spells CASDRGVGNTIYF. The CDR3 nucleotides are TGTGCCAGTGACAGGGGAGTGGGGAACACCATATATTTT.

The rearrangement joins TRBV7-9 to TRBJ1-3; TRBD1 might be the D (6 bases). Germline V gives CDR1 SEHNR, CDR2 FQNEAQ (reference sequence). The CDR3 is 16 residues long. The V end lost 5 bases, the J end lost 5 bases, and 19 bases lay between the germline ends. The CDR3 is CASSVGGGLVRNTIYF. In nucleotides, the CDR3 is TGTGCCAGCAGCGTAGGGGGGGGCCTGGTGAGAAACACCATATATTTT. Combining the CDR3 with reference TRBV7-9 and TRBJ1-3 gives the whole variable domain DTGVSQNPRHKITKRGQNVTFRCDPISEHNRLYWYRQTLGQGPEFLTYFQNEAQLEKSRLLSDRFSAERPKGSFSTLEIQRTEQGDSAMYLCASSVGGGLVRNTIYFGEGSWLTVV.

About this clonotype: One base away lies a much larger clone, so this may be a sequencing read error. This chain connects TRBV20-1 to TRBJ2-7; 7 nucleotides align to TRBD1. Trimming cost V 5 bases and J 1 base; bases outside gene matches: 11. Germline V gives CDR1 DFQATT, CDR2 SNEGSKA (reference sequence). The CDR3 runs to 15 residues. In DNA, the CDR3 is TGCAGTGCTGGGGAACTCTTGACAGGGTCCTACGAGCAGTACTTC. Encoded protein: CSAGELLTGSYEQYF.

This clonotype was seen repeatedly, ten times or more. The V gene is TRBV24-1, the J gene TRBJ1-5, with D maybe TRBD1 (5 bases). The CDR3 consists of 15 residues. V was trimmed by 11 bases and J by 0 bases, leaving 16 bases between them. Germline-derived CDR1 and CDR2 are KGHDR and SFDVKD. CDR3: CAIGASVDSNQPQHF. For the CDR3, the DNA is TGTGCCATCGGGGCTTCCGTCGATAGCAATCAGCCCCAGCATTTT.